A selection of T cell receptor beta chains follows, all from one sample in a study of vaccination effects on CD4 cells after COVID-19. Their antigens are not known. The protocol was immunoSEQ multiplex PCR, while the TCRdb copy is restricted to in-frame clones and leaves out a portion. The profile covers 70,000 to 85,000 clones, with approximately 80% appearing a single time and about 1.2% taken by the ten largest. The specimen comprised CD4+ T cells from PBMCs cultured with HCoV-229E spike peptides, sampled after COVID-19 vaccination. The origin of the receptors is a human donor who received a COVID-19 vaccine. Both conserved end residues are part of each CDR3. Each record gives: CDR3 protein, CDR3 DNA, V gene, clone size, J gene, D gene. A D gene is named only where the DNA matches it firmly. Only some rows state a clone size, as once, few, many or a class for expanded clones.

CDR3: CASRESTEAFF
DNA: TGCGCCAGCAGGGAATCGACTGAAGCTTTCTTT
V: TRBV5-1
size: .
J: TRBJ1-1
D: .

CDR3: CASSLVVTSLTGELFF
DNA: TGCGCCAGCAGCTTGGTTGTGACTAGCTTAACCGGGGAGCTGTTTTTT
V: TRBV5-1
size: few
J: TRBJ2-2
D: TRBD2

CDR3: CASSLRGNYGYTF
DNA: TGCGCCAGCAGCTTGCGTGGTAACTATGGCTACACCTTC
V: TRBV5-1
size: few
J: TRBJ1-2
D: .

CDR3: CSVSGRYNEKLFF
DNA: TGCAGCGTTTCCGGACGGTATAATGAAAAACTGTTTTTT
V: TRBV29-1
size: .
J: TRBJ1-4
D: .

CDR3: CSTRPWGTDTQYF
DNA: TGCAGCACACGTCCTTGGGGCACAGATACGCAGTATTTT
V: TRBV29-1
size: .
J: TRBJ2-3
D: .

CDR3: CASSLGQLNEKLFF
DNA: TGCGCCAGCAGCTTGGGACAACTTAATGAAAAACTGTTTTTT
V: TRBV5-1
size: .
J: TRBJ1-4
D: .

CDR3: CASSLGYRGPGEKLFF
DNA: TGTGCCAGCAGCTTAGGGTACAGGGGTCCTGGTGAAAAACTGTTTTTT
V: TRBV7-2
size: .
J: TRBJ1-4
D: TRBD1

CDR3: CASSELRGSWNYNSPLHF
DNA: TGTGCCAGCAGTGAATTACGGGGCTCCTGGAATTATAATTCACCCCTCCACTTT
V: TRBV6-1
size: .
J: TRBJ1-6
D: .

CDR3: CASTFDRTQYF
DNA: TGTGCCAGCACTTTTGACCGGACCCAGTACTTC
V: TRBV2
size: .
J: TRBJ2-5
D: .

CDR3: CASRNSLRGDRDGYTF
DNA: TGTGCCAGCAGGAATTCGCTGAGGGGGGACAGGGATGGCTACACCTTC
V: TRBV2
size: .
J: TRBJ1-2
D: TRBD1

CDR3: CASSLSLRGTDTQYF
DNA: TGTGCCAGCAGTTTGTCACTCCGAGGCACAGATACGCAGTATTTT
V: TRBV27
size: .
J: TRBJ2-3
D: .

CDR3: CASSIKGSDTGELFF
DNA: TGTGCCAGTAGTATAAAGGGAAGTGACACCGGGGAGCTGTTTTTT
V: TRBV19
size: once
J: TRBJ2-2
D: .